This T cell receptor beta chain came from a study of synovial regulatory T cells in juvenile arthritis. There are 13 residues in the CDR3. DNA is not on record. Germline CDR1 MNHNS, CDR2 SASEGT. Using immunoSEQ multiplex PCR, the repertoire was profiled, and TCRdb retains in-frame clones only, with some absent. The specimen's table records 8,000 to 10,000 clones. This TCR was sampled from a donor younger than 30 with juvenile idiopathic arthritis. The sample taken for sequencing was Treg cells from blood. Indicated subset: remaining (HLA-DR-negative) circulating blood Treg cells. This sequence joins TRBV6-1 and TRBJ2-1. The CDR3 sequence is CALRRAGTHEQFF.